Shown below are 8 T cell receptor beta chains from a single sample sequenced in a study of cytomegalovirus exposure and HLA in healthy donors. The PCR was carried out with 60 Vbeta primers and 13 Jbeta primers. This table comes from immunoSEQ multiplex PCR, and its TCRdb copy is limited to in-frame clones, with some not included. The data show tens of thousands of clones, almost 85% seen once. Sequences were obtained from PBMCs. The origin of the receptors is a man over 45 in good health and CMV-seronegative.

V is TRBV29-1 and J is TRBJ1-1, with a weak D call TRBD1 (6 bases). Deletions cut 2 bases from V and 7 bases from J, with 8 bases between. Germline CDR1 SQVTM, CDR2 ANQGSEA. The CDR3 runs 11 residues. In DNA, the CDR3 is TGCAGCGTTGAAACAGGGCTTGAAGCTTTCTTT. Protein: CSVETGLEAFF.

The chain links TRBV5-1 to TRBJ2-2; 8 bases map to TRBD2. The CDR3 extends over 16 amino acids. From germline, CDR1 is SGHRS and CDR2 YFSETQ. V gave up 4 bases and J gave up 3 bases; unmatched junction bases: 8. CDR3 sequence: CASSPQRGSYTGELFF. The CDR3, as DNA: TGCGCCAGCAGCCCCCAGCGGGGGAGTTACACCGGGGAGCTGTTTTTT.

The V gene is TRBV9, the J gene TRBJ2-7; D call uncertain. Germline assignment: CDR1 SGDLS and CDR2 YYNGEE. The V end lost 0 bases, the J end lost 2 bases, and 12 bases lay between the germline ends. This CDR3 is built from 15 residues. The CDR3 DNA reads TGTGCCAGCAGCGTAGGGGCCTCCCCCACCTACGAGCAGTACTTC. Protein product: CASSVGASPTYEQYF.

The chain couples TRBV27 to TRBJ2-6; 8 bases line up with TRBD1. V gave up 5 bases and J gave up 9 bases; unmatched junction bases: 9. CDR3 length equals 15 residues. In germline, CDR1 is MNHEY, CDR2 SMNVEV (reference sequence). DNA for the CDR3: TGTGCCAGCAGTCTATGGACAGGGACTGGCAACGTCCTGACTTTC. Its protein product is CASSLWTGTGNVLTF.

J is TRBJ2-5 and V is TRBV6-6; D remains ambiguous. The V end was cut by 8 bases, the J end by 5 bases, with 12 bases between. The CDR3 contains 12 residues. Germline V CDR1 and CDR2: MNHNY, SVGAGI (reference sequence). CDR3 sequence: CASADPWETQYF. As DNA, the CDR3 is TGTGCCAGCGCGGATCCGTGGGAGACCCAGTACTTC.

The chain combines TRBV5-5 with TRBJ1-5, with 7 bases matching TRBD1. V was clipped by 0 bases and J by 4 bases; unmatched bases: 4. The CDR3 is made up of 15 amino acids. Per germline, CDR1 SGHKS and CDR2 YYEKEE (reference sequence). The CDR3 here is CASSLAAGGNQPQHF. The CDR3 DNA reads as TGTGCCAGCAGCTTGGCCGCAGGGGGGAATCAGCCCCAGCATTTT.

The chain uses TRBV9 and TRBJ2-1, with D hard to call. The CDR3 extends over 13 amino acids. CDR1 SGDLS and CDR2 YYNGEE come from the germline V gene. V gave up 0 bases and J gave up 8 bases, with 9 bases separating them. The CDR3, as DNA: TGTGCCAGCAGCGTAGTGGTGGGCGATGAGCAGTTCTTC. Amino acids: CASSVVVGDEQFF.

The chain recombines TRBV29-1 with TRBJ2-7; D perhaps matches TRBD1 (5 bases). Germline lookup yields CDR1 SQVTM and CDR2 ANQGSEA. CDR3 length: 13 amino acids. Trimming left V 7 bases short and J 1 base short, with 14 bases between. In nucleotides, the CDR3 is TGCAGCGCCCAACCCCAGGGTTCCTACGAGCAGTACTTC. Its protein is CSAQPQGSYEQYF.